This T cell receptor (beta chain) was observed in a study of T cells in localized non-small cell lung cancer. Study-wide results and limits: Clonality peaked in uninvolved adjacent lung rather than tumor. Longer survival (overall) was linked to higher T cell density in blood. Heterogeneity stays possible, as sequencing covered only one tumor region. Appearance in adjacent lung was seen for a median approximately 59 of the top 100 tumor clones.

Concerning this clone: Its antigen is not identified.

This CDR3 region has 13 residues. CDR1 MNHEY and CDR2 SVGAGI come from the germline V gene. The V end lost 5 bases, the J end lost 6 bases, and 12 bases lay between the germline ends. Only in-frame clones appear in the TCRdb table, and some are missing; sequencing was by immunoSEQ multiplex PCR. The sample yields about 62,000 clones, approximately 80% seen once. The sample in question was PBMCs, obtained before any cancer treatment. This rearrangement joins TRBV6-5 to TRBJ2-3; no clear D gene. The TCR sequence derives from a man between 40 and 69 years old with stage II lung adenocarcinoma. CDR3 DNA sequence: TGTGCCAGCAGTCCCAGTCATCGTGATACGCAGTATTTT. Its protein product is CASSPSHRDTQYF.